These T cell receptor beta chains were read from a single sample in a study of cytomegalovirus exposure and HLA in healthy donors. The data were produced by immunoSEQ multiplex PCR, yet TCRdb's version contains in-frame clones alone and is incomplete. The sample consists of 200,000 to 250,000 clones, 80% to 85% of them appearing once. Sequences were obtained from PBMCs. The receptors derive from a woman aged 25 to 39 in good health and CMV-seropositive. The CDR3 runs from the conserved cysteine through the conserved F or W. D genes are given only for firm matches. The listing skips clone size in some rows; elsewhere it reads once, few, many or a size class.

14 | TRBJ2-5 | TRBV6-5 | TRBD1 | . | CASSYSTGALTQYF | TGTGCCAGCAGTTACTCGACAGGGGCTCTGACTCAGTACTTC
12 | TRBJ2-7 | TRBV27 | . | . | CASSRPANEQYF | TGTGCCAGCAGTAGGCCAGCCAACGAGCAGTACTTC
14 | TRBJ2-1 | TRBV9 | TRBD1 | . | CASSVGGQDNEQFF | TGTGCCAGCAGCGTAGGGGGACAGGACAATGAGCAGTTCTTC
15 | TRBJ2-7 | TRBV15 | TRBD1 | . | CATREDRADSYEQYF | TGTGCCACCAGAGAAGACAGGGCGGACTCCTACGAGCAGTACTTC
15 | TRBJ2-7 | TRBV10-1 | . | . | CAIHPIVGAFYEQYF | TGCGCCATTCACCCCATCGTGGGAGCCTTCTACGAGCAGTACTTC
12 | TRBJ1-2 | TRBV14 | . | . | CASSSSRTGYTF | TGTGCCAGCAGCTCATCCCGCACTGGCTACACCTTC
15 | TRBJ1-1 | TRBV6-5 | . | once | CASTSGRGRVTEAFF | TGTGCCAGCACCTCGGGGCGGGGGAGGGTCACTGAAGCTTTCTTT
14 | TRBJ2-3 | TRBV27 | TRBD1 | . | CASSFQNRGDTQYF | TGTGCCAGCAGTTTCCAGAACAGGGGAGATACGCAGTATTTT
14 | TRBJ1-1 | TRBV30 | . | . | CAWTTGKMNTEAFF | TGTGCCTGGACTACAGGGAAAATGAACACTGAAGCTTTCTTT
16 | TRBJ2-2 | TRBV9 | TRBD2 | once | CASSSGLAGGGGELFF | TGTGCCAGCAGCTCCGGACTAGCGGGAGGCGGCGGGGAGCTGTTTTTT
16 | TRBJ2-7 | TRBV7-9 | TRBD2 | . | CASSRRRDSGIDEQYF | TGTGCCAGCAGTCGCCGAAGGGATAGCGGGATTGATGAGCAGTACTTC
19 | TRBJ2-7 | TRBV15 | . | . | CATSRVVRYGGRRTYEQYF | TGTGCCACCAGCAGAGTAGTACGGTATGGCGGGCGACGAACCTACGAGCAGTACTTC
17 | TRBJ2-3 | TRBV9 | . | . | CASSVAGAGFWTDTQYF | TGTGCCAGCAGCGTAGCTGGGGCGGGATTCTGGACAGATACGCAGTATTTT
13 | TRBJ2-7 | TRBV30 | . | . | CAWSHTPFDEQYF | TGTGCCTGGAGTCACACTCCGTTCGACGAGCAGTACTTC
13 | TRBJ1-1 | TRBV14 | . | . | CASSPIGQYEAFF | TGTGCCAGCAGCCCCATCGGACAGTATGAAGCTTTCTTT
12 | TRBJ2-7 | TRBV7-9 | TRBD2 | . | CVTQGEGYEQYF | TGTGTCACCCAAGGGGAGGGGTACGAGCAGTACTTC
11 | TRBJ2-7 | TRBV27 | . | . | CASSFNGEQYF | TGTGCCAGCAGTTTTAACGGCGAGCAGTACTTC
22 | TRBJ1-2 | TRBV7-8 | . | . | CASSLARDIPHSSTATGYGYTF | TGTGCCAGCAGCTTAGCAAGGGACATCCCGCACAGTAGTACGGCAACTGGTTATGGCTACACCTTC
14 | TRBJ1-2 | TRBV5-1 | . | . | CASSAGQRNYGYTF | TGCGCCAGCAGCGCCGGACAGAGGAATTATGGCTACACCTTC
17 | TRBJ2-1 | TRBV2 | TRBD1 | . | CASRPTPGQGLGNEQFF | TGTGCCAGCAGGCCCACGCCGGGACAGGGGCTTGGTAATGAGCAGTTCTTC
13 | TRBJ2-1 | TRBV10-3 | . | . | CAISGGADNEQFF | TGTGCCATCAGTGGGGGGGCAGACAATGAGCAGTTCTTC
17 | TRBJ2-2 | TRBV1 | . | . | CTSSQGLADMNTGELFF | TGCACCAGCAGCCAGGGACTAGCGGACATGAACACCGGGGAGCTGTTTTTT
15 | TRBJ1-1 | TRBV11-3 | . | . | CASSQESIPNTEAFF | TGTGCCAGCAGCCAAGAATCGATTCCTAACACTGAAGCTTTCTTT
15 | TRBJ2-3 | TRBV30 | TRBD2 | . | CAWSVFLAGEDTQYF | TGTGCCTGGAGTGTTTTTCTAGCGGGAGAGGATACGCAGTATTTT
11 | TRBJ1-1 | TRBV6-1 | . | once | CASTRVVEAFF | TGTGCCAGCACTCGAGTGGTAGAAGCTTTCTTT
12 | TRBJ1-5 | TRBV19 | . | . | CASSSLNQPQHF | TGTGCCAGTAGTTCACTCAATCAGCCCCAGCATTTT
17 | TRBJ2-5 | TRBV21-1 | . | . | CASSWRLMVNYQETQYF | TGTGCCAGCAGCTGGCGGCTGATGGTCAACTACCAAGAGACCCAGTACTTC
11 | TRBJ2-7 | TRBV2 | . | . | CASSGAYEQYF | TGTGCCAGCAGTGGGGCGTACGAGCAGTACTTC
15 | TRBJ2-7 | TRBV27 | . | . | CASSLIKQGPDEQYF | TGTGCCAGCAGTTTAATCAAACAGGGTCCGGACGAGCAGTACTTC
15 | TRBJ1-2 | TRBV5-1 | TRBD1 | once | CASGIKRTGRDGYTF | TGCGCCAGCGGTATAAAGCGGACAGGGAGAGATGGCTACACCTTC
9 | TRBJ1-5 | TRBV10-3 | . | . | CAIGQPQHF | TGTGCCATCGGACAGCCCCAGCATTTT
15 | TRBJ2-7 | TRBV28 | TRBD1 | once | CASSGGTVSSYEQYF | TGTGCCAGCAGTGGTGGGACAGTCAGTTCCTACGAGCAGTACTTC
15 | TRBJ2-7 | TRBV23-1 | . | . | CASSQFDRCSYEQYF | TGCGCCAGCAGTCAATTCGACAGGTGCTCCTACGAGCAGTACTTC
14 | TRBJ2-2 | TRBV5-1 | . | once | CASSTLEGTGELFF | TGCGCCAGCAGCACTCTAGAAGGCACCGGGGAGCTGTTTTTT
12 | TRBJ2-7 | TRBV10-3 | . | . | CAISETDDEQYF | TGTGCCATCAGTGAGACGGATGACGAGCAGTACTTC
14 | TRBJ2-7 | TRBV9 | . | . | CASSVGLGAYEQYF | TGTGCCAGCAGCGTAGGACTAGGAGCCTACGAGCAGTACTTC
15 | TRBJ2-3 | TRBV11-2 | TRBD2 | . | CASSGSGRAADTQYF | TGTGCCAGCAGCGGTAGCGGGAGGGCCGCAGATACGCAGTATTTT
15 | TRBJ1-1 | TRBV28 | TRBD1 | . | CASSWGQGGDTEAFF | TGTGCCAGCAGTTGGGGACAGGGGGGCGACACTGAAGCTTTCTTT
15 | TRBJ1-2 | TRBV4-2 | TRBD1 | . | CASSQGTEKSYGYTF | TGTGCCAGCAGCCAGGGGACAGAGAAGTCCTATGGCTACACCTTC
14 | TRBJ2-3 | TRBV5-1 | . | . | CASSSGQPGDTQYF | TGCGCCAGCAGCTCCGGCCAACCAGGAGATACGCAGTATTTT